This T cell receptor (beta chain) appears in the sequencing data of a study of cytomegalovirus exposure and HLA in healthy donors. Study as a whole: The 110 or so validation repertoires used a platform that matched the one used for the approximately 610 first-cohort repertoires, as a later analysis reported. Study-wide findings and caveats: The tendency of first-cohort TCR clusters to co-occur in the 100 to 150 validation repertoires emerged from a later analysis. A few CMV-associated chains proved CMV antigen-specific in vitro. Reports described diagnosis of cytomegalovirus status by the classifier as highly specific and sensitive.

The V gene's germline CDR1 is SEHNR and CDR2 FQNEAQ (reference sequence). The CDR3 totals 15 residues. Between the trimmed V and J ends, which lost 4 bases and 0 bases, there was a span of 11 bases. Sequencing used immunoSEQ multiplex PCR; TCRdb keeps in-frame clones, though not all of them. The sample has some 150,000 clones, roughly 91% seen once; the top ten hold about 3.5%. Remarks on this clone: Its antigen is unknown.

J is TRBJ2-3 and V is TRBV7-9; tentatively, D is TRBD2 (6 bases). Sequenced material: PBMCs. This sequence was found in a young woman in good health and CMV-seropositive. The CDR3 reads CASSSWDSSTDTQYF. The CDR3 DNA is TGTGCCAGCAGCTCATGGGACTCAAGCACAGATACGCAGTATTTT.